This T cell receptor beta chain stems from a study of cytomegalovirus exposure and HLA in healthy donors (dated by TCRdb to 2016 to 2017). Some background on the complete study: According to an earlier analysis of several hundred of the donors, roughly 180 million T cells yielded 90 million to 140 million unique TCR beta sequences and about 300 Gb of sequence data. An early release that covered 500 to 800 HLA-typed donors contained approximately 300 gigabases of sequencing data and 75 million to 100 million unique TCR sequences. Of the 300 to 450 genotyped donors, roughly 80% were placed in the genetic ancestry cluster associated with self-reported Caucasian donors. The aim of the study was to test whether cataloging public T cell receptors could identify signatures of past pathogen exposure. Using immunosequencing, the study profiled T cell repertoires from 666 subjects and related those repertoires to cytomegalovirus serostatus. A separate validation cohort of over 95 different subjects was used in addition to the approximately 670-subject first cohort. High-throughput TCR immunosequencing, statistical association of individual TCRs with disease status, and machine learning were combined to predict cytomegalovirus infection status. A later analysis re-analyzed previously published TCR beta repertoires from roughly 600 donors and added high-resolution HLA genotyping to study TCR occurrence patterns. Rather than using new phenotypic data, the later analysis identified candidate immune exposures from TCR beta sequences and from how often those sequences occurred across donors. An earlier analysis of around 580 of the donors used high-throughput TCR beta sequencing to judge whether each TCR beta V gene segment behaved as functional or pseudogenic. Alongside the repertoire data, information on donor age, sex, ethnicity and CMV serostatus was compiled. In a later genetic analysis, genome-wide SNP genotypes for about three fifths of the roughly 670 donors were used, and that subset was treated as a discovery cohort. Every repertoire in the discovery cohort had been generated on one and the same sequencing platform. Both class I and class II loci were covered by HLA typing, at four-digit resolution. Typing coverage varied by locus: about 620-640 donors for A, B, C, DRB1 and DQB1; more than 500 for DQA1; 606 for DPA1; roughly 450 for DPB1. A handful of DR-DQ haplotypes were handled as single units for association and clustering because linkage in the cohort was strong. Among 398 genotyped donors of the cohort, an average of roughly 240,000 unique TCR beta nucleotide sequences were sequenced per donor, 15% to 20% of them non-productive.

Library construction relied on the immunoSEQ multiplex PCR assay. For the multiplex PCR, a mixture combining 60 forward primers for TCR Vbeta segments and 13 reverse primers for TCR Jbeta segments was used. The CDR3 region of rearranged TCR beta genes was amplified from genomic DNA with a multiplex PCR assay. On the Illumina HiSeq System, the amplified TCR beta libraries were sequenced as 87-base-pair reads. The study's processing was this. Across the 700 or so repertoires, a later analysis counted approximately 75 million unique TCR beta chains, approximately 12 million of which were shared by at least two donors. Raw reads were error-corrected and collapsed into unique sequences by a nearest-neighbor algorithm in which closely related sequences were merged to remove PCR and sequencing errors. Alignment of CDR3 sequences to IMGT reference sequences was used to assign V, D and J gene segments. For a sequence to be retained, at least a six-nucleotide match to both a V gene segment and a J gene segment was required. A rearrangement was called productive if the CDR3 had no stop codons and remained in frame with V and J, and every other rearrangement was called non-productive. CDR3 was defined by IMGT convention, running from the second conserved V-encoded cysteine to the conserved J-encoded phenylalanine. In an earlier analysis of some 550 of the donors, sequences lacking an unambiguous match to a single V gene segment were excluded. In an earlier analysis of approximately 550 of the donors, V segments were called functional above 56.7% productive rearrangements and were called segregating when the between-donor standard deviation exceeded 5%. To diagnose cytomegalovirus status from the catalog of TCR beta chain sequences, a statistical classification framework was built. In a later analysis, V and J genes were assigned by comparing TCR nucleotide sequences against IMGT/GENE-DB human TR gene sequences. A later analysis assigned CDR3 sequences and most-parsimonious VDJ recombination scenarios with the TCRdist pipeline. In a later analysis, each TCR beta chain was defined by its CDR3 amino acid sequence together with its V-gene family, and reads lacking a unique V-gene family were excluded. As a way to deal with suspected cross-contamination and a sequencing artifact, a later analysis dropped 640 or so nucleotide sequences that were highly shared and had low generation probability. In a later analysis, a clonal expansion index for each public chain was calculated from normalized within-repertoire ranks of inferred template counts. In a later analysis, generation probabilities were computed using a VDJ recombination model fitted to out-of-frame rearrangements, and the results were checked against IGoR. In a later analysis, TCR-TCR, TCR-HLA and TCR-CMV co-occurrence was scored with hypergeometric tests, and a repertoire-size bias correction was applied to TCR pairs. A later analysis estimated false discovery rates by permuting HLA or CMV assignments 20 times. In a later analysis, co-occurring TCRs were grouped using DBSCAN, and TCRdist sequence similarity was added for clustering within HLA-allele-positive subsets. For co-occurrence clustering, repertoires with fewer than 30,000 or more than 120,000 public chains were excluded, along with a handful of repertoires with anomalous nucleotide sharing. Drawn from immuneACCESS, this table holds only the in-frame rearrangements with V and J called that TCRdb kept. Clones are partly lost; checked studies trace under half to an unresolved V gene and leave the rest unexplained. That table gives V, J and clone size, and the DNA gave D and trimming. The sample table contains some 69,000 clones; only one count was recorded for approximately 70% of them. Clones ranked in the top ten supply roughly 15% of the sample.

The investigation overall reported the following: A further reported finding was that TCR beta sequences accurately predicted the HLA-A and HLA-B alleles for most subjects in the first cohort. Strong co-occurrence of HLA alleles, especially DR and DQ, made assigning TCR associations to individual alleles difficult. A cluster of highly shared sequence variants was judged likely to represent a technical artifact of the sequencing pipeline. A later analysis found that most CMV-associated TCR beta chains appeared HLA-restricted, with HLA associations seemingly driven largely by CMV exposure. Because counts were too low, some 17 rarely observed V segments, including chromosome 9 orphons, were left out of the earlier analysis of 587 of the donors. An earlier analysis of approximately 530 of the donors showed that most TCR beta V segments appeared in productive rearrangements either about 87% or about 30% of the time, which broadly matched IMGT annotations. A later analysis found that HLA-associated TCR beta chains were more clonally expanded and had lower generation probabilities than equally common non-associated chains. At a false discovery rate of 0.05, a later analysis linked around 15,000 TCR beta sequences to specific HLA alleles. The classifier was reported to diagnose cytomegalovirus status with high specificity and sensitivity in both the original cohort and the validation cohort. A few of the identified cytomegalovirus-associated TCR beta chains were confirmed in vitro to be specific for cytomegalovirus antigens. Some IMGT-functional V segments, including TRBV6-2 and TRBV6-3, could not be distinguished by the 87-base-pair reads and were therefore excluded. In a later analysis, the rate of TCR association differed among HLA loci, with DRB1 alleles having the most associated TCRs and HLA-C alleles having the fewest. In a later genetic analysis, fewer N-insertions in productive TCRs were reported among donors in an Asian-associated ancestry cluster than the roughly 670-donor mean. The authors suggested that the approach could potentially be generalized to other disease states and immunological phenotypes. Most TCR sequences were observed very rarely across donors, whereas some public TCRs were present in many individuals. V-gene and J-gene trimming of TCR beta chains was associated with a missense DCLRE1C variant in a later genetic analysis, and the association was replicated in an independent cohort. The presence/absence analyses assumed that sequencing depth was roughly uniform across donors, and that assumption may not be true. For the cohort, immune exposure information was limited to CMV serostatus. Because HLA typing was missing for some donors at each locus, association tests included only the typed subset. Linkage disequilibrium might explain the correlated functional status among segregating V segments, but an unknown experimental factor could not be ruled out. Only TCR beta chains were sequenced in this cohort, and the absence of alpha or paired-chain data limited detectable features. The study gave a list of about 150 TCR beta chains associated with cytomegalovirus. According to a later analysis, parvovirus B19, influenza, CMV and Epstein-Barr virus appeared linked to several top co-occurrence clusters.

Regarding this clone: Its antigen specificity is not known. It has no much larger one-base neighbor in the sample; base qualities were not kept.

The cohort comprised some 700 healthy bone marrow donors. All cohort members were sampled while nominally healthy, although unrecorded immune exposures were likely present. The donor was CMV seropositive and belonged to the group of about 290 seropositive cohort members. Each donor provided a peripheral blood sample, and peripheral blood mononuclear cells were used for TCR beta sequencing. Genomic DNA extraction from the blood cell samples was performed with the Qiagen DNeasy Blood Extraction Kit. The CDR1 and CDR2 encoded by the germline V gene (reference sequence) are LNHDA and SQIVND. The CDR3 contains 14 residues, cysteine and phenylalanine counted. Only the CDR3 DNA stays, 42 bases, in frame from base 1. Unmatched junction bases come to 7, with V trimmed by 6 bases and J by 5 bases.

This receptor was identified in a male donor in good health and CMV-seropositive. Sequencing was carried out using PBMCs. The sequence joins TRBV19 to TRBJ2-5, with 9 middle bases fitting TRBD1. The DNA is as follows: TGTGCCAGTAGCCCGACAGGGGGAGTGGAGACCCAGTACTTC. This yields the protein CASSPTGGVETQYF. Supplemented by the reference TRBV19 and TRBJ2-5 proteins around the CDR3, the complete variable domain is DGGITQSPKYLFRKEGQNVTLSCEQNLNHDAMYWYRQDPGQGLRLIYYSQIVNDFQKGDIAEGYSVSREKKESFPLTVTSAQKNPTAFYLCASSPTGGVETQYFGPGTRLLVL.